The 21 T cell receptor beta chains given below trace back to one sample, sequenced in a study of blood T cell repertoires in COVID-19. The assay was immunoSEQ multiplex PCR, and TCRdb's table has in-frame clones only and misses some. Of roughly 200,000 clones in the sample, approximately 86% are singletons; the top ten hold 9% to 12%. Sequenced material: PBMCs or T cells enriched from blood (not recorded which). The source is a man between 18 and 35 years old with acute COVID-19.

This clone was seen once. This chain connects TRBV6-5 to TRBJ1-2; TRBD1 agrees at 9 bases. With V trimmed by 4 bases and J by 8 bases, 2 bases remained unmatched. The CDR3 consists of 12 residues. Germline V gene lookup returns CDR1 MNHEY and CDR2 SVGAGI. The CDR3 nucleotides read TGTGCCAGCAGTTGGGACAGGGTCGGCTACACCTTC. Translating it yields CASSWDRVGYTF.

V and J are TRBV5-4 and TRBJ2-7; tentatively, D is TRBD1 (6 bases). Trimming stripped 1 base from V and 7 bases from J, with 15 bases between. CDR3 length: 14 residues. Germline CDR1 reads SGHNT; CDR2 reads YYREEE (reference sequence). The CDR3 loop is CASSLTGTLGEQYF. The CDR3 nucleotides read TGTGCCAGCAGCTTGACAGGGACCCTCGGAGAGCAGTACTTC.

The rearrangement uses TRBV4-2 and TRBJ2-1; 7 bases map to TRBD1. With V trimmed by 4 bases and J by 7 bases, 13 bases remained unmatched. CDR1 LGHNA and CDR2 YNFKEQ come from the germline V gene. The CDR3 is 16 amino acids. CDR3 in amino acids: CASSPRTGRIENEQFF. Written as DNA, the CDR3 is TGTGCCAGCAGCCCCCGGACAGGTAGAATCGAAAATGAGCAGTTCTTC.

The chain couples TRBV11-3 to TRBJ2-7; possible D gene TRBD2, 6 bases. The CDR3 has 15 amino acids. CDR1 and CDR2 (germline): SGHNT, YENEEA. V was trimmed by 5 bases and J by 1 base, leaving 15 bases between them. The CDR3, as DNA: TGTGCCAGCAGCCAAGCGGACGGGGGTTCCTACGAGCAGTACTTC. The encoded protein is CASSQADGGSYEQYF.

V gene TRBV7-9 combines with J gene TRBJ2-5, with D uncertain. With 4 bases removed from V and 2 bases from J, the gap between germline ends came to 11 bases. The germline V gene encodes CDR1 SEHNR and CDR2 FQNEAQ (reference sequence). This CDR3 contains 14 residues. CDR3 protein: CASSSSGKQETQYF. The CDR3 DNA follows: TGTGCCAGCAGCTCGAGTGGTAAACAAGAGACCCAGTACTTC.

The rearrangement links TRBV19 to TRBJ1-2; weak D call: TRBD1 (5 bases). The V and J ends lost 8 bases and 0 bases respectively, with 13 bases between them. From germline, CDR1 is LNHDA and CDR2 SQIVND (reference sequence). The CDR3 loop spans 14 amino acids. CDR3 sequence: CASSSRAANYGYTF. CDR3 bases: TGTGCCAGTTCCTCCAGGGCTGCTAACTATGGCTACACCTTC. Based on the CDR3 plus reference TRBV19 and TRBJ1-2, the full variable domain is DGGITQSPKYLFRKEGQNVTLSCEQNLNHDAMYWYRQDPGQGLRLIYYSQIVNDFQKGDIAEGYSVSREKKESFPLTVTSAQKNPTAFYLCASSSRAANYGYTFGSGTRLTVV.

V gene TRBV28 combines with J gene TRBJ1-6; D not resolved. Germline values: CDR1 MDHEN, CDR2 SYDVKM. The CDR3 consists of 15 residues. Trimming took off 6 bases at V and 8 bases at J, with 17 bases between the two ends. The CDR3 region has the DNA TGTGCCAGCAGCCATTACGCGGTGGCTCATTCACCCCTCCACTTT. It encodes CASSHYAVAHSPLHF.

CDR3 coding DNA: TGTGCCAGCAGTTTATCACCGGGTAGCTATGGCTACACCTTC. Its protein product is CASSLSPGSYGYTF. The chain uses TRBV28 and TRBJ1-2; D gene uncertain. The germline V gene has CDR1 MDHEN and CDR2 SYDVKM. CDR3 length: 14 amino acids. Trimming stripped 1 base from V and 4 bases from J, with 10 bases between.

The chain couples TRBV19 to TRBJ2-7; 8 nucleotides agree with TRBD1. The CDR3 contains 13 residues. V was pared by 3 bases and J by 7 bases, with 5 bases of the junction left unmatched. Looked up from germline, CDR1 is LNHDA and CDR2 is SQIVND (reference sequence). The CDR3 coding sequence is TGTGCCAGTAGTATCGCAGGGGGCGAGGAGCAGTACTTC. Its protein product is CASSIAGGEEQYF.

The rearrangement uses TRBV18 and TRBJ1-2; TRBD1 matches 9 bases. V shed 6 bases and J 4 bases; nucleotides not matched to a gene: 9. The CDR3 sequence is 15 residues long. From germline, CDR1 is KGHSH and CDR2 LQKENI. The CDR3 here is CASSPGTGLGYGYTF. DNA for the CDR3: TGTGCCAGCTCTCCCGGGACAGGGTTGGGCTATGGCTACACCTTC.

The chain is built from TRBV19 and TRBJ1-2; TRBD1 is a possible D gene (6 bases). The CDR3 covers 15 residues. Trimming left V 4 bases short and J 0 bases short, with 12 bases between. Germline V CDR1 and CDR2: LNHDA, SQIVND (reference sequence). Here the CDR3 reads CASSTRTDANYGYTF. CDR3 nucleotide sequence: TGTGCCAGTAGTACCCGGACAGATGCTAACTATGGCTACACCTTC.

The genes are TRBV28 and TRBJ2-5; the match to TRBD1 covers 10 bases. CDR1 and CDR2 from the germline V gene are MDHEN and SYDVKM. This CDR3 is 15 amino acids long. With V trimmed by 5 bases and J by 3 bases, 6 bases remained unmatched. The CDR3 loop is CASSEAGTGEETQYF. The CDR3 DNA follows: TGTGCCAGCAGTGAGGCCGGGACAGGGGAAGAGACCCAGTACTTC. Looking up the rest from reference TRBV28 and TRBJ2-5 gives the full variable domain: DVKVTQSSRYLVKRTGEKVFLECVQDMDHENMFWYRQDPGLGLRLIYFSYDVKMKEKGDIPEGYSVSREKKERFSLILESASTNQTSMYLCASSEAGTGEETQYFGPGTRLLVL.

This chain uses TRBV6-1 with TRBJ1-2; D is ambiguous. From germline, CDR1 is MNHNS and CDR2 SASEGT. This CDR3 spans 13 amino acids. The V end was cut by 0 bases, the J end by 4 bases, with 6 bases between. The CDR3 nucleotides read TGTGCCAGCAGTGAAGCCAGCGGCTATGGCTACACCTTC. It encodes CASSEASGYGYTF.

This chain's CDR3 is CASSLSEAGNIQYF. In nucleotides, the CDR3 is TGTGCCAGCAGTTTATCGGAGGCCGGAAACATTCAGTACTTC. The chain employs TRBV27 and TRBJ2-4; TRBD2 is a possible D gene (5 bases). This CDR3 region has 14 residues. CDR1 is MNHEY and CDR2 is SMNVEV in the germline V gene (reference sequence). The V end was cut by 0 bases, the J end by 6 bases, with 9 bases between.

The table lists this clone with a count of one. V usage is TRBV5-1 and J usage is TRBJ2-7; 10 bases line up with TRBD1. The CDR3 is 14 residues long. Trimming cost V 0 bases and J 3 bases; bases outside gene matches: 0. The V gene's germline CDR1 is SGHRS and CDR2 YFSETQ. The CDR3 DNA sequence: TGCGCCAGCAGCTTGGGGGACAGGGGCTACGAGCAGTACTTC. Amino acids: CASSLGDRGYEQYF.

The chain joins TRBV28 to TRBJ1-6; D may be TRBD1 (5 bases). CDR1 is MDHEN, CDR2 SYDVKM, per germline. The CDR3 loop spans 17 amino acids. The V and J ends lost 4 bases and 0 bases respectively, with 13 bases between them. Here the CDR3 DNA reads TGTGCCAGCAGTTCCCTGCAGGGTGGCTCCTATAATTCACCCCTCCACTTT. Translated: CASSSLQGGSYNSPLHF.

The V gene is TRBV4-2, the J gene TRBJ2-3; TRBD2 agrees at 10 bases. The ends lost 1 base at V and 4 bases at J; junction bases unmatched: 8. Germline lookup yields CDR1 LGHNA and CDR2 YNFKEQ. The CDR3 consists of 17 residues. The CDR3 DNA reads as TGTGCCAGCAGCCAAGGGACTAGCGGAGGCAGGGCAGATACGCAGTATTTT. This encodes CASSQGTSGGRADTQYF.

The chain couples TRBV5-1 to TRBJ2-6; D is uncertain. Per germline, CDR1 SGHRS and CDR2 YFSETQ. V lost 0 bases to trimming and J lost 2 bases, with 3 bases between them. The CDR3 length is 14 residues. CDR3 coding DNA: TGCGCCAGCAGCTTGGCTGCTGGGGCCAACGTCCTGACTTTC. Its protein is CASSLAAGANVLTF. Full variable domain (outside the CDR3, taken from reference TRBV5-1 and TRBJ2-6): KAGVTQTPRYLIKTRGQQVTLSCSPISGHRSVSWYQQTPGQGLQFLFEYFSETQRNKGNFPGRFSGRQFSNSRSEMNVSTLELGDSALYLCASSLAAGANVLTFGAGSRLTVL.

The chain carries TRBV19 and TRBJ2-7; D is possibly TRBD1 (5 bases). Germline V CDR1 and CDR2: LNHDA, SQIVND (reference sequence). V was shortened by 10 bases and J by 4 bases, with 11 bases between the two germline ends. This CDR3 region has 11 residues. The CDR3 protein is CATQQGYEQYF. CDR3 nucleotides: TGTGCCACTCAGCAGGGATACGAGCAGTACTTC.

The chain links TRBV7-8 to TRBJ2-1, with a tentative D call TRBD1 (5 bases). V lost 2 bases and J lost 6, with 14 bases in between. From germline, CDR1 is SGHVS and CDR2 FQNEAQ. The CDR3 has 15 amino acids. Here the CDR3 reads CASSLFPGPGNEQFF. The CDR3 DNA reads TGTGCCAGCAGCTTATTCCCAGGGCCAGGCAATGAGCAGTTCTTC.

The rearrangement uses TRBV7-2 and TRBJ2-7, with D maybe TRBD2 (5 bases). Trimming left V 8 bases short and J 0 bases short, with 11 bases between. The length of the CDR3 is 13 residues. Germline assignment: CDR1 SGHTA and CDR2 FQGNSA. CDR3 in amino acids: CASGRAVSYEQYF. CDR3 nucleotides: TGTGCCAGCGGGAGAGCGGTCTCCTACGAGCAGTACTTC.